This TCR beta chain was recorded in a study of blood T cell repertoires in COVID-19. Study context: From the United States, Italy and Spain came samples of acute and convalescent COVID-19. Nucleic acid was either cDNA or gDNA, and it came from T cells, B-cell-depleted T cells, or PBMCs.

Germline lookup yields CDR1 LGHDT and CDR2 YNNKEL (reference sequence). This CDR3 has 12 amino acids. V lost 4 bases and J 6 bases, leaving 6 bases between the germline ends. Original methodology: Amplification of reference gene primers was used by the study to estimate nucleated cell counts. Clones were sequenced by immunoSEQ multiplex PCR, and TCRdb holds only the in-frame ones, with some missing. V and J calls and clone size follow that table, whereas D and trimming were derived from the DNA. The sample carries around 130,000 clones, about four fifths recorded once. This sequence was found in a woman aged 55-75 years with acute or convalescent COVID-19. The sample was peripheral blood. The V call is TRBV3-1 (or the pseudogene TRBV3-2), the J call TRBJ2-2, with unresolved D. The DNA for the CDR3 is TGTGCCAGCAGCCTCTTCGCCGGGGAGCTGTTTTTT. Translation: CASSLFAGELFF.